This T cell receptor (beta chain) was recorded in a study of cytomegalovirus exposure and HLA in healthy donors. The PCR made use of 60 Vbeta and 13 Jbeta primers. This table comes from immunoSEQ multiplex PCR, and its TCRdb copy is limited to in-frame clones, with some not included. Among hundreds of thousands of clones, 70% to 80% were seen once, and the ten largest hold 1.5% to 2%. The length of the CDR3 is 13 residues. Trimming removed 5 bases at V and 4 bases at J, with 11 bases between. Germline V gene lookup returns CDR1 MNHNY and CDR2 SVGAGI (reference sequence). This clone was detected once. The TCR originated in a woman in her twenties or thirties in good health and CMV-seronegative. The chain links TRBV6-6 to TRBJ2-5; a weak D match, TRBD2 (6 bases). The sample comprised PBMCs. The chain's CDR3 is CASSRASAETQYF. The CDR3 nucleotides are TGTGCCAGCAGTCGGGCTAGCGCAGAGACCCAGTACTTC.